The sequence of this T cell receptor beta chain was determined in a study of technical replicates of blood from a handful of donors. V shed 0 bases and J shed 8 bases, with 8 bases lying between them. The germline gives CDR1 MGHRA, CDR2 YSYEKL. CDR3 size: 13 residues. Repertoires were generated with immunoSEQ multiplex PCR, while TCRdb's copy carries only in-frame clones and drops some. The sample includes 70,000 to 85,000 clones, 95% to 98% of them seen just once. The sample consisted of T cells isolated from PBMCs. V gene TRBV4-1 combines with J gene TRBJ2-1; D gene ambiguous. The source is a human donor in good health. In nucleotides, the CDR3 is TGCGCCAGCAGCCAAGACAATTCGGATGAGCAGTTCTTC. This gives the protein CASSQDNSDEQFF.